This TCR beta chain was obtained from a study of breast tumors, draining lymph nodes, adjacent tissues. Study-level points and caveats: The lymph node origin of tumor T cells was framed as consistent with a hypothesis, not demonstrated.

This clonotype was picked up a small number of times. Its antigen is not identified. TCRdb independently ran MiXCR on the multiplex PCR reads; one entry per CDR3 protein. The table has 150,000 or so distinct CDR3 sequences, about 30% seen once. Germline V gene sequence: CDR1 SGDLS, CDR2 YYNGEE. V gave up 2 bases and J gave up 5 bases; unmatched junction bases: 2. The CDR3 length is 13 residues. Breast cancer patients provided tissue from their axillary draining lymph nodes. Sample: axillary lymph node tissue. The chain carries TRBV9 and TRBJ1-1, with TRBD1 matching over 8 bases. The source of this sequence is a female donor with breast cancer. Some clones in this sample may be carry-over from other donors' samples. The CDR3 bases are TGTGCCAGCAGCGTTACAGGGGGAACTGAAGCTTTCTTT. Protein product: CASSVTGGTEAFF.